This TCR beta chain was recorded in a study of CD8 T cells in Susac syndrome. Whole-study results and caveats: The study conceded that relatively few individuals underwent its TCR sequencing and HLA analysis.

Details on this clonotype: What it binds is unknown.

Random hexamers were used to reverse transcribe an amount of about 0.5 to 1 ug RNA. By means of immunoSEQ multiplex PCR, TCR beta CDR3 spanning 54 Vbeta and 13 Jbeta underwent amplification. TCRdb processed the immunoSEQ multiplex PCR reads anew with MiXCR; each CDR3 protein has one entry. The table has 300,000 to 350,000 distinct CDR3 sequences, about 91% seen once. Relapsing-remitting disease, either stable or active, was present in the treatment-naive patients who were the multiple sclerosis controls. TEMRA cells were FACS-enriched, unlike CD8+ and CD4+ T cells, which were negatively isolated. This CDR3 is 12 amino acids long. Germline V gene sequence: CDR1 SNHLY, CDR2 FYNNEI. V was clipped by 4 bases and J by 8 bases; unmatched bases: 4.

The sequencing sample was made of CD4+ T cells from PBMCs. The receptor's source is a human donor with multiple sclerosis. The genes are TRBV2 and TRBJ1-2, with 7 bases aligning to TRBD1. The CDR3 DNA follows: TGTGCCAGCAGTGGACAGGGATTCGGCTACACCTTC. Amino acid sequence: CASSGQGFGYTF.